These T cell receptor beta chains were read from a single sample in a study of beta chain features in type 1 diabetes. Assay used: immunoSEQ multiplex PCR; TCRdb lists only in-frame clones, some missing. The sample lists around 600,000 clones, 12% occurring once. Sequencing used naive CD4+ T cells from blood. These receptors were taken from a man younger than 40 with type 1 diabetes. Each CDR3 is given with its conserved first and last residue. D genes are given only for firm matches. Size tells how often a clone was seen (once, few, many) or the class of an expanded clone, and some rows leave it out.

J gene	V gene	clone size	D gene	CDR3 length	CDR3 DNA	CDR3 protein
TRBJ1-5	TRBV15	few	NA	15	TGTGCCACCAGCAGAGAGGGATATAGCAATCAGCCCCAGCATTTT	CATSREGYSNQPQHF
TRBJ1-2	TRBV30	NA	TRBD1	14	TGTGCCTCCAGAACAGGGGGAAGTGACTATGGCTACACCTTC	CASRTGGSDYGYTF
TRBJ1-4	TRBV6-6	few	NA	14	TGTGCCAGCAGTCCCCCCCAGGGAAATGAAAAACTGTTTTTT	CASSPPQGNEKLFF
TRBJ2-5	TRBV6-5	NA	TRBD1	13	TGTGCCAGCAGCGGACAGGGTAGAGAGACCCAGTACTTC	CASSGQGRETQYF
TRBJ2-5	TRBV2	few	TRBD2	13	TGTGCCAGCAGGGGACTAGCTGTAGAGACCCAGTACTTC	CASRGLAVETQYF
TRBJ2-6	TRBV19	few	NA	17	TGTGCCAGTAGTGAGGTGTATGCGGGGTCTGGGGCCAACGTCCTGACTTTC	CASSEVYAGSGANVLTF
TRBJ2-1	TRBV5-4	NA	TRBD1	14	TGTGCCAGCAGCCTCCGGGACAGGTGGGGTGAGCAGTTCTTC	CASSLRDRWGEQFF
TRBJ1-2	TRBV5-4	few	TRBD1	14	TGTGCCAGCAGCCGGAAGGAGGGGGCTATTGGCTACACCTTC	CASSRKEGAIGYTF
TRBJ1-4	TRBV7-9	few	TRBD1	15	TGTGCCAGCAGCTTCAGGACAGGGCTGCATGAAAAACTGTTTTTT	CASSFRTGLHEKLFF
TRBJ2-1	TRBV6-5	few	NA	14	TGTGCCAGCAGTTACGGTGGACTCTACAATGAGCAGTTCTTC	CASSYGGLYNEQFF
TRBJ2-6	TRBV4-2	NA	NA	16	TGTGCCAGCAGCCAAGATCCGGGGTTTGGGGCCAACGTCCTGACTTTC	CASSQDPGFGANVLTF
TRBJ2-7	TRBV4-3	once	TRBD1	15	TGCGCCAGCAGCCAATCGGGACAGGGTTTAATCCAGCAGTACTTC	CASSQSGQGLIQQYF
TRBJ2-5	TRBV28	few	NA	16	TGTGCCAGCAGTTTCCCCCTCGGGTTGGGGAAGGAGACCCAGTACTTC	CASSFPLGLGKETQYF
TRBJ2-1	TRBV2	NA	NA	13	TGTGCCAGCAGTGACTCAGGGGAGGCTGAGCAGTTCTTC	CASSDSGEAEQFF
TRBJ2-3	TRBV1	few	NA	17	TGCACCAGCAGCCGGGATCGAAGACGGGGAGAGGCAGATACGCAGTATTTT	CTSSRDRRRGEADTQYF
TRBJ2-1	TRBV6-5	few	TRBD1	15	TGTGCCAGCAGTGTCCCGGGACAGGGGGCTGGGGAGCAGTTCTTC	CASSVPGQGAGEQFF
TRBJ1-2	TRBV9	NA	NA	16	TGTGCCAGCAGCGTAGATCCTTCCCTTACCTCTGGAGGCTACACCTTC	CASSVDPSLTSGGYTF
TRBJ2-2	TRBV10-3	few	NA	18	TGTGCCATCAGTGAGCCGTCCGGGAGGACAGGGAACACCGGGGAGCTGTTTTTT	CAISEPSGRTGNTGELFF
TRBJ2-3	TRBV19	few	TRBD1	14	TGTGCCAGTACCAGGGGGCAGGGTTCAGATACGCAGTATTTT	CASTRGQGSDTQYF
TRBJ1-2	TRBV6-1	few	NA	14	TGTGCCAGCAGTGAAACCGGGACCCGGGAAGGCTACACCTTC	CASSETGTREGYTF
TRBJ2-5	TRBV7-9	few	TRBD2	15	TGTGCCAGCAGCTTGTCGCGGGGGGCCCAAGAGACCCAGTACTTC	CASSLSRGAQETQYF
TRBJ1-5	TRBV19	NA	NA	11	TGTGCCAGTGGGTTAGGACAGCCCCAGCATTTT	CASGLGQPQHF
TRBJ1-5	TRBV6-5	NA	NA	13	TGTGCCAGCAGTCAACAGGGAGATCAGCCCCAGCATTTT	CASSQQGDQPQHF
TRBJ1-3	TRBV7-9	few	NA	15	TGTGCCAGCAGCCCAAGGACAGTCTCTGGAAACACCATATATTTT	CASSPRTVSGNTIYF
TRBJ2-5	TRBV7-9	NA	NA	14	TGTGCCAGCAGCTCTAATTCTGGGGGGGAGACCCAGTACTTC	CASSSNSGGETQYF
TRBJ1-3	TRBV5-8	NA	NA	12	TGTGCCAGCAGCCCACACGTCTACACCATATATTTT	CASSPHVYTIYF
TRBJ1-5	TRBV19	NA	NA	13	TGTGCCAGTAGAAACAGGGAGGATCAGCCCCAGCATTTT	CASRNREDQPQHF
TRBJ2-7	TRBV14	few	NA	14	TGTGCCAGCAGCCACGCGCGGAGCCCCTACGAGCAGTACTTC	CASSHARSPYEQYF
TRBJ1-1	TRBV7-2	few	TRBD1	12	TGTGCCAGCAGCCCAGGGGGTTTGAGGGCTTTCTTT	CASSPGGLRAFF
TRBJ2-6	TRBV5-1	NA	NA	17	TGCGCCAGCAGCTTGGTTTGGCAGTACTCTGGGGCCAACGTCCTGACTTTC	CASSLVWQYSGANVLTF
TRBJ2-7	TRBV7-2	few	NA	16	TGTGCCAGCAGCCCAGTGGGCGGGGCCGCGGCCTACGAGCAGTACTTC	CASSPVGGAAAYEQYF
TRBJ2-3	TRBV7-8	NA	TRBD1	14	TGTGCCAGCAGCCGGACAGGCGTCTTAGATACGCAGTATTTT	CASSRTGVLDTQYF
TRBJ1-5	TRBV4-2	NA	TRBD1	17	TGTGCCAGCAGCCAAGATTTTACAGGGGTGGTGGATCAGCCCCAGCATTTT	CASSQDFTGVVDQPQHF
TRBJ1-3	TRBV30	few	NA	13	TGTGCTTATGGATCCAGCTCTGGAAACACCATATATTTT	CAYGSSSGNTIYF
TRBJ2-1	TRBV2	few	NA	11	TGTGCCAGCAGACAGGGAAACGAGCAGTTCTTC	CASRQGNEQFF
TRBJ1-5	TRBV5-1	NA	TRBD1	14	TGCGCCAGCAGCTTCGGGACAGATGGTCAGCCCCAGCATTTT	CASSFGTDGQPQHF
TRBJ1-3	TRBV2	NA	NA	14	TGTGCCAGCAGTGAAACAGGGATCGGAAACACCATATATTTT	CASSETGIGNTIYF
TRBJ2-2	TRBV7-3	once	NA	13	TGTGCCAGCAGCTCCGGGGGAACCGGGGAGCTGTTTTTT	CASSSGGTGELFF
TRBJ2-7	TRBV28	NA	TRBD1	14	TGTGCCAGCAGTCCGGACAGGGGTCTCTACGAGCAGTACTTC	CASSPDRGLYEQYF
TRBJ1-5	TRBV9	NA	TRBD1	14	TGTGCCAGCAGCGGGGGACAGCCGAATCAGCCCCAGCATTTT	CASSGGQPNQPQHF
TRBJ2-1	TRBV5-4	NA	TRBD2	17	TGTGCCAGCAGCCCCCGACTAGCGGGGGGGGATAACAATGAGCAGTTCTTC	CASSPRLAGGDNNEQFF
TRBJ2-1	TRBV7-2	NA	NA	19	TGTGCCAGCAGCACCCGGGACACCAAGGGAACTAGCCCCATTCCTGAGCAGTTCTTC	CASSTRDTKGTSPIPEQFF
TRBJ2-5	TRBV4-2	few	NA	16	TGTGCCAGCAGCCAAGGAAGTCAGCGAGTCCAAGAGACCCAGTACTTC	CASSQGSQRVQETQYF
TRBJ2-5	TRBV5-1	NA	TRBD1	13	TGCGCCAGCAGCGCGGGACAGGGAGAGACCCAGTACTTC	CASSAGQGETQYF
TRBJ2-1	TRBV12-5	NA	NA	17	TGTGCTAGTGGTTTGGTAAGCGGAACGGACGCTTACAATGAGCAGTTCTTC	CASGLVSGTDAYNEQFF
TRBJ1-2	TRBV2	few	NA	12	TGTGCCAGCAGTGAAGAGATATATGGCTACACCTTC	CASSEEIYGYTF